The sequence of this TCR beta chain was determined in a study of beta chain features in type 1 diabetes. The isolated RNA, all of it, was reverse transcribed, so expressed TCRB transcripts were what got sequenced. Data came from immunoSEQ multiplex PCR; TCRdb stores just in-frame clones and leaves some out. The repertoire holds almost 350,000 clones, with roughly 8% as singletons. CDR3 length equals 15 residues. Deletions cut 4 bases from V and 5 bases from J, with 17 bases between. Germline CDR1 and CDR2: LGHNA and YNFKEQ. Sequencing input: central memory CD4+ T cells from blood. This chain uses TRBV4-2 with TRBJ2-5, with a possible D match to TRBD2 (6 bases). The sequence was obtained from a woman under 30 in good health. CDR3 in amino acids: CASSPRDYREETQYF. In DNA form, the CDR3 reads TGTGCCAGCAGCCCAAGAGATTATCGGGAGGAGACCCAGTACTTC.